Below, 18 T cell receptor beta chains from the same sample are listed, as sequenced in a study of T cell responses to AZD1222 COVID-19 vaccine. The repertoire was sequenced with immunoSEQ multiplex PCR; TCRdb's copy has only in-frame clones and lacks some. This sample has about 80,000 clones, with 75% to 90% found just once. The input for sequencing was peripheral blood, taken on day 0 of AZD1222 vaccination. The receptors were sampled from an adult in good health.

This clone was seen more than once but under ten times. The CDR3 DNA is TGTGCCAGCAGCTCCGCCGGGACAGGGGTCACCGGGGAGCTGTTTTTT. Protein product: CASSSAGTGVTGELFF. The chain employs TRBV11-3 and TRBJ2-2, with 10 bases that match TRBD1. CDR3 length: 16 amino acids. Germline CDR1 and CDR2: SGHNT and YENEEA. Trimming took 4 bases from V and 4 from J; bases not matched to a gene: 6.

V usage is TRBV2 and J usage is TRBJ1-2; the match to TRBD1 covers 9 bases. V dropped 6 bases and J dropped 1; count of bases not matched to a gene: 3. The germline V gene has CDR1 SNHLY and CDR2 FYNNEI. The CDR3 runs 14 residues. DNA of the CDR3: TGTGCCAGCAGCCCGACAGGGGGTAACTATGGCTACACCTTC. As protein: CASSPTGGNYGYTF.

This chain joins TRBV29-1 and TRBJ2-7; tentatively, D is TRBD2 (5 bases). The germline V gene has CDR1 SQVTM and CDR2 ANQGSEA. Trimming took 4 bases from V and 0 from J, leaving 10 bases between them. The CDR3 covers 13 residues. CDR3: CSVADRDSYEQYF. The CDR3 DNA is TGCAGCGTTGCCGACCGGGACTCCTACGAGCAGTACTTC.

V gene TRBV7-6 combines with J gene TRBJ2-7; 10 nucleotides agree with TRBD1. Trimming cost V 3 bases and J 3 bases; bases outside gene matches: 5. The CDR3 consists of 15 residues. CDR1 and CDR2 from the germline V gene are SGHVS and FNYEAQ. Written as DNA, the CDR3 is TGTGCCAGCAGCTTGGGGACAGGGGCGAACTACGAGCAGTACTTC. It codes for CASSLGTGANYEQYF. The full variable domain, in which reference TRBV7-6 and TRBJ2-7 provide the parts outside the CDR3, is GAGVSQSPRYKVTKRGQDVALRCDPISGHVSLYWYRQALGQGPEFLTYFNYEAQQDKSGLPNDRFSAERPEGSISTLTIQRTEQRDSAMYRCASSLGTGANYEQYFGPGTRLTVT.

The chain couples TRBV28 to TRBJ1-2, with D maybe TRBD1 (6 bases). CDR3 length equals 14 residues. V was clipped by 6 bases and J by 3 bases, with 14 bases between them. Germline assignment: CDR1 MDHEN and CDR2 SYDVKM. The CDR3: CASRPGGGYYGYTF. CDR3 nucleotide sequence: TGTGCCAGCAGACCTGGAGGGGGTTACTATGGCTACACCTTC.

The chain recombines TRBV6-5 with TRBJ2-1, with 8 nucleotides matching TRBD2. V shed 8 bases and J 4 bases; nucleotides not matched to a gene: 4. The CDR3 sequence is 13 residues long. Germline CDR1 and CDR2: MNHEY and SVGAGI. The CDR3: CASALAEYNEQFF. DNA for the CDR3: TGTGCCAGCGCACTAGCGGAGTACAATGAGCAGTTCTTC.

This rearrangement joins TRBV7-2 to TRBJ1-1, with a weak D call TRBD1 (5 bases). The V gene's germline CDR1 is SGHTA and CDR2 FQGNSA. V lost 3 bases, J lost 7 bases, and 15 bases lay in between. The CDR3 is 14 amino acids. For the CDR3, the DNA is TGTGCCAGCAGCTTTACCACCCGGGACGTTGAAGCTTTCTTT. Its protein product is CASSFTTRDVEAFF.

The chain combines TRBV4-1 with TRBJ2-5; D is unclear. V was trimmed by 4 bases and J by 3 bases, leaving 12 bases between them. There are 14 residues in the CDR3. Germline CDR1 reads MGHRA; CDR2 reads YSYEKL. In DNA, the CDR3 is TGCGCCAGCAGCCCCCGGGCCTTGAAAGAGACCCAGTACTTC. This encodes CASSPRALKETQYF.

Points on this clone: Additional DNA sequences in this sample encode the identical CDR3. This chain uses TRBV11-2 with TRBJ2-5; the D is unclear. Germline V gene data show CDR1 as SGHAT and CDR2 as FQNNGV. The CDR3 covers 13 residues. V was clipped by 5 bases and J by 1 base, with 8 bases between them. CDR3 loop: CASSRGVQETQYF. The CDR3 nucleotides are TGTGCCAGCAGCCGCGGAGTCCAAGAGACCCAGTACTTC.

The J gene is TRBJ1-6, the V gene TRBV5-1; D gene uncertain. V was trimmed by 0 bases and J by 6 bases, leaving 4 bases between them. CDR1 is SGHRS and CDR2 is YFSETQ in the germline V gene. The CDR3 covers 13 residues. The CDR3 coding sequence is TGCGCCAGCAGCTTGGAACGTAATTCACCCCTCCACTTT. This sequence encodes CASSLERNSPLHF.

J is TRBJ2-4 and V is TRBV30; 9 nucleotides line up with TRBD1. The CDR3 spans 12 residues. With V trimmed by 5 bases and J by 9 bases, 5 bases remained unmatched. Germline CDR1 is GTSNPN and CDR2 is SVGIG (reference sequence). The CDR3 DNA reads as TGTGCCTGGGAAACAGGGGGCAGCATTCAGTACTTC. The encoded protein is CAWETGGSIQYF.

The rearrangement joins TRBV30 to TRBJ1-4, with 8 bases lining up with TRBD1. The CDR3 totals 14 residues. The trim removed 8 bases at V and 7 bases at J, leaving 12 bases unmatched. In germline, CDR1 is GTSNPN, CDR2 SVGIG (reference sequence). The CDR3 sequence: CALTAGTGFEKLFF. The CDR3, as DNA: TGTGCCCTGACCGCCGGGACAGGTTTTGAAAAACTGTTTTTT.

The chain is built from TRBV19 and TRBJ1-1, with D unresolved. The ends were cut back, 5 bases at V and 5 bases at J, with 18 bases in the middle. CDR3 length: 15 amino acids. Germline CDR1 LNHDA, CDR2 SQIVND (reference sequence). This CDR3 reads CASSLPRRVGTEAFF. The CDR3 coding sequence is TGTGCCAGTAGTCTCCCCAGGCGGGTCGGGACTGAAGCTTTCTTT.

The J gene is TRBJ1-1, the V gene TRBV11-3; 7 bases match TRBD1. CDR3 size: 13 residues. CDR1 is SGHNT and CDR2 is YENEEA in the germline V gene. Trimming took 5 bases from V and 11 from J; bases not matched to a gene: 11. The CDR3 protein is CASSREAGGYAFF. CDR3 coding DNA: TGTGCCAGCAGCCGGGAGGCAGGGGGGTACGCTTTCTTT.

This chain connects TRBV5-5 to TRBJ2-7; 14 bases line up with TRBD2. This CDR3 has 15 amino acids. Per the germline V gene, CDR1 is SGHKS and CDR2 is YYEKEE (reference sequence). J was trimmed by 5 bases and V by 4 bases; bases with no gene match: 5. The CDR3 loop reads CASSSPGLAGDEQYF. Written as DNA, the CDR3 is TGTGCCAGCAGCAGTCCGGGACTAGCGGGGGACGAGCAGTACTTC.

Worth noting for this clone: The junction does not match germline at one end; this may be a read error. The CDR3 DNA reads as TGTGCCAGCAGCTTTCTACTAGCGGCCCCAATCTTC. Its protein is CASSFLLAAPIF. The J gene is TRBJ2-1, the V gene TRBV11-1; 8 bases match TRBD2. Germline V lookup: CDR1 SGHAT, CDR2 FQDESV (reference sequence). The CDR3 is made up of 12 amino acids.

V gene TRBV7-2 combines with J gene TRBJ1-5, with 9 bases aligning to TRBD1. V was clipped by 5 bases and J by 2 bases; unmatched bases: 4. The CDR3 totals 15 residues. The germline CDR1 and CDR2 sequences are SGHTA and FQGNSA. CDR3 nucleotide sequence: TGTGCCAGCAGCAAGGGACAGGGTGGCAATCAGCCCCAGCATTTT. This gives the protein CASSKGQGGNQPQHF.

The genes are TRBV19 and TRBJ1-5; a weak D match, TRBD1 (5 bases). Germline loops: CDR1 LNHDA, CDR2 SQIVND (reference sequence). Trimming stripped 1 base from V and 6 bases from J, with 7 bases between. This CDR3 is 13 amino acids long. The CDR3: CASSIGRGQPQHF. The CDR3 region has the DNA TGTGCCAGTAGTATAGGGAGGGGTCAGCCCCAGCATTTT. Based on the CDR3 plus reference TRBV19 and TRBJ1-5, the full variable domain is DGGITQSPKYLFRKEGQNVTLSCEQNLNHDAMYWYRQDPGQGLRLIYYSQIVNDFQKGDIAEGYSVSREKKESFPLTVTSAQKNPTAFYLCASSIGRGQPQHFGDGTRLSIL.